A single sample gave rise to the 5 T cell receptor beta chains below, sequenced in a study of cytomegalovirus exposure and HLA in healthy donors. Sequenced by immunoSEQ multiplex PCR; TCRdb stores in-frame clones only, minus some. The table lists approximately 100,000 clones, around 88% of them singletons. The material sequenced was PBMCs. The receptors stem from a woman aged 25 to 39 in good health and CMV-seronegative.

This chain links TRBV7-6 with TRBJ2-3; no reliable D call. The germline gives CDR1 SGHVS, CDR2 FNYEAQ. V was pared by 6 bases and J by 2 bases, with 9 bases between. CDR3 length equals 13 residues. This chain's CDR3 is CASSPYVTDTQYF. The CDR3 DNA reads as TGTGCCAGCAGTCCCTACGTCACAGATACGCAGTATTTT.

The chain recombines TRBV23-1 with TRBJ2-1; perhaps TRBD2 as D (5 bases). TRBV23-1 is an ORF, with its function uncertain. CDR3 size: 15 residues. Trimming shortened V by 4 bases and J by 6 bases, and 16 bases separated the two germline ends. The CDR3 region is CASSPRPTAGNEQFF. CDR3 DNA: TGCGCCAGCAGTCCCCGACCCACCGCGGGCAATGAGCAGTTCTTC.

The V gene is TRBV7-9, the J gene TRBJ2-3; a possible D gene is TRBD1 (5 bases). V shed 4 bases and J shed 4 bases, with 9 bases lying between them. The germline V gene encodes CDR1 SEHNR and CDR2 FQNEAQ (reference sequence). This CDR3 has 13 amino acids. The CDR3 spells CASSSKGSDTQYF. The CDR3 DNA sequence: TGTGCCAGCAGCTCAAAGGGGTCAGATACGCAGTATTTT.

The chain recombines TRBV19 with TRBJ1-1; D remains unclear. Germline CDR1 and CDR2: LNHDA and SQIVND (reference sequence). CDR3 size: 15 residues. The ends were cut back, 3 bases at V and 0 bases at J, with 11 bases in the middle. This CDR3 is CASSMSGSLNTEAFF. DNA for the CDR3: TGTGCCAGTAGTATGTCCGGGTCCCTGAACACTGAAGCTTTCTTT. Variable domain in full (rest from reference TRBV19 and TRBJ1-1): DGGITQSPKYLFRKEGQNVTLSCEQNLNHDAMYWYRQDPGQGLRLIYYSQIVNDFQKGDIAEGYSVSREKKESFPLTVTSAQKNPTAFYLCASSMSGSLNTEAFFGQGTRLTVV.

V is TRBV7-6 and J is TRBJ2-3; 7 positions match TRBD2. The length of the CDR3 is 16 residues. With V trimmed by 1 base and J by 11 bases, 15 bases remained unmatched. CDR1 is SGHVS, CDR2 FNYEAQ, per germline. DNA of the CDR3: TGTGCCAGCAGCTTAGAGTTAGCGGGTTCCCTTGATCAGCAGTATTTT. Translated, it gives CASSLELAGSLDQQYF.